The 3 T cell receptor beta chains reported below all come from one sample, sequenced in a study of blood T cell repertoires in COVID-19. This table comes from immunoSEQ multiplex PCR, and its TCRdb copy is limited to in-frame clones, with some not included. The sample includes hundreds of thousands of clones, roughly 80% of them seen just once. Material for sequencing was PBMCs or T cells enriched from blood (not recorded which). Every receptor here comes from a middle-aged man who had been exposed to COVID-19.

This chain connects TRBV28 to TRBJ1-2; D is undetermined. CDR3 size: 12 residues. V lost 7 bases and J 5 bases, leaving 11 bases between the germline ends. The V gene's germline CDR1 is MDHEN and CDR2 SYDVKM. The DNA for the CDR3 is TGTGCCAGCACCCAGGCAGCATATGGCTACACCTTC. Residues: CASTQAAYGYTF.

The chain links TRBV7-9 to TRBJ2-7; 8 bases are a match to TRBD1. There are 13 residues in the CDR3. J lost 6 bases, V lost 0 bases, and 1 base had no gene match. In germline, CDR1 is SEHNR, CDR2 FQNEAQ (reference sequence). The CDR3 is CASSLATGGEQYF. The CDR3 DNA follows: TGTGCCAGCAGCTTAGCAACAGGGGGCGAGCAGTACTTC.

J is TRBJ1-1 and V is TRBV7-3; possible D gene TRBD1, 6 bases. CDR1 is SGHTA and CDR2 is FQGTGA in the germline V gene. The CDR3 is made up of 14 amino acids. Trimming stripped 0 bases from V and 7 bases from J, with 12 bases between. This CDR3 reads CASSLTPTDSEAFF. DNA of the CDR3: TGTGCCAGCAGCTTAACCCCAACGGACAGTGAAGCTTTCTTT.